This T cell receptor beta chain comes out of a study of PD-1 blockade in classical Hodgkin lymphoma. As concerns this clone: Its specificity is not known.

The CDR3 has 15 residues. CDR1 MNHNS and CDR2 SASEGT come from the germline V gene. V lost 1 base and J 6 bases, leaving 15 bases between the germline ends. Described time point: cycle 4 day 1 (C4D1), after more than five weeks of nivolumab. Each patient relapsed following autologous stem cell transplantation, and prior brentuximab vedotin exposure differed. Study-wide results and caveats: For complete responders, baseline diversity was comparable to that of newly diagnosed patients.

The method was immunoSEQ multiplex PCR; TCRdb's version includes in-frame clones alone and lacks a portion of them. The sample includes more than 40,000 clones, approximately 71% of them seen just once. V usage is TRBV6-1 and J usage is TRBJ1-1; a weak D match, TRBD1 (5 bases). The sequence was obtained from a human donor with classical Hodgkin lymphoma. The sequencing used peripheral blood mononuclear cells (PBMCs), collected before the fourth cycle of nivolumab. CDR3 sequence (DNA): TGTGCCAGCAGTGAAGTCCTAAAAGGGGATGCTGAAGCTTTCTTT. Protein product: CASSEVLKGDAEAFF.